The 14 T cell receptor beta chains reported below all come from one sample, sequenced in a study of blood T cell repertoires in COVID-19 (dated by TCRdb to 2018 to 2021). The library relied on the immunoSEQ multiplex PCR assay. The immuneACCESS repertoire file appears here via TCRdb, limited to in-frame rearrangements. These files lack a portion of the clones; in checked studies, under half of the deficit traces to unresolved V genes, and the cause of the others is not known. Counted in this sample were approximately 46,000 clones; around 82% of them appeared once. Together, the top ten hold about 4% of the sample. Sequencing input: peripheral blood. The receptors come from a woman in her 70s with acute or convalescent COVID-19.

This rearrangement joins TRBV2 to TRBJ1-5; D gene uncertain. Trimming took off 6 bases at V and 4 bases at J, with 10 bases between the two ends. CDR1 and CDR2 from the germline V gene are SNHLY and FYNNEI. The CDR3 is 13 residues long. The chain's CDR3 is CASSPRENQPQHF. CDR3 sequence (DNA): TGTGCCAGCAGCCCTCGGGAGAATCAGCCCCAGCATTTT. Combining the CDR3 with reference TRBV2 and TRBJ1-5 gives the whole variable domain EPEVTQTPSHQVTQMGQEVILRCVPISNHLYFYWYRQILGQKVEFLVSFYNNEISEKSEIFDDQFSVERPDGSNFTLKIRSTKLEDSAMYFCASSPRENQPQHFGDGTRLSIL.

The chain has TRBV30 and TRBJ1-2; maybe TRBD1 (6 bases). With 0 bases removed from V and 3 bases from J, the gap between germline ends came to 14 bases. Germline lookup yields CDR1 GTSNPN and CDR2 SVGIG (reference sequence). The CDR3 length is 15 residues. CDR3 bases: TGTGCCTGGAGTGTACCAAGGGGGGGGGACTATGGCTACACCTTC. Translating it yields CAWSVPRGGDYGYTF.

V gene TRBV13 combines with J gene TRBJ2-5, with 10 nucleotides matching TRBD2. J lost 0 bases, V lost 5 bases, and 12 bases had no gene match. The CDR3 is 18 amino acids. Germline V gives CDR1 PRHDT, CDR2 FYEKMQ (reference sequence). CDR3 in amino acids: CASSLLAGGPPYQETQYF. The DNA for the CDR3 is TGTGCCAGCAGCCTCTTAGCGGGAGGTCCCCCTTACCAAGAGACCCAGTACTTC.

This CDR3 reads CATSSDRGRGYTF. In nucleotides, the CDR3 is TGTGCCACCAGCAGCGACAGGGGAAGGGGCTACACCTTC. The J gene is TRBJ1-2, the V gene TRBV15; 8 bases agree with TRBD1. CDR3 length: 13 residues. V dropped 3 bases and J dropped 8; count of bases not matched to a gene: 5. Germline CDR1 LNHNV, CDR2 YYDKDF (reference sequence).

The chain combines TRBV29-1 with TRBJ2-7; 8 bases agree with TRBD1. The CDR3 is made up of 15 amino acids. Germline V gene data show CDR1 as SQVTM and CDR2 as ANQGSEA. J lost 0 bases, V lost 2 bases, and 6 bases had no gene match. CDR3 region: CSVEPGQGASYEQYF. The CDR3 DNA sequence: TGCAGCGTTGAACCAGGCCAGGGGGCCTCCTACGAGCAGTACTTC.

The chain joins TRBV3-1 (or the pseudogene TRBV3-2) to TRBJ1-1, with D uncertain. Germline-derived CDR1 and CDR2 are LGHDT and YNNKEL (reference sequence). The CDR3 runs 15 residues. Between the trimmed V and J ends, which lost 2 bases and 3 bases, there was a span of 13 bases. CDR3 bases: TGTGCCAGCAGCCAAAGGCGCAGGTCCTACACTGAAGCTTTCTTT. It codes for CASSQRRRSYTEAFF.

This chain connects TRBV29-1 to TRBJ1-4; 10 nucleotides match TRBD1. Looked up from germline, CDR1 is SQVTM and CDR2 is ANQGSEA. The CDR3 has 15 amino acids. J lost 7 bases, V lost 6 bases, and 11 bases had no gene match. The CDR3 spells CSVGRQGALGEKLFF. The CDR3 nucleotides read TGCAGCGTCGGGAGACAGGGGGCCCTCGGTGAAAAACTGTTTTTT.

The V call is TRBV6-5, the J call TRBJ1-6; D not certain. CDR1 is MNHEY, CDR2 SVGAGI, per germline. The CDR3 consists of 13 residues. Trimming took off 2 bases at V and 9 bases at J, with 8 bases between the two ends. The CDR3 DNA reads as TGTGCCAGCAGTTACGACGGGGTTTCACCCCTCCACTTT. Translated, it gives CASSYDGVSPLHF.

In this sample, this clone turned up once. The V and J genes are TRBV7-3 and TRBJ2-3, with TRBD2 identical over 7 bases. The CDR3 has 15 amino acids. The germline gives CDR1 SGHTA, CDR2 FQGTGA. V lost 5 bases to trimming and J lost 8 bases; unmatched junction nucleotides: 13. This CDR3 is CASSAGVAIVGTQYF. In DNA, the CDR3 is TGTGCCAGCAGCGCGGGGGTAGCAATCGTAGGTACGCAGTATTTT.

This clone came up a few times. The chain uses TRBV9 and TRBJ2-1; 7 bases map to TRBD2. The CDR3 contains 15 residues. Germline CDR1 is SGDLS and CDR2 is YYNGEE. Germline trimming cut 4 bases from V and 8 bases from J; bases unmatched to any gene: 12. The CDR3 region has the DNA TGTGCCAGCAGCTCAGGACTAGTGCCCTCTGATGAGCAGTTCTTC. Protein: CASSSGLVPSDEQFF.

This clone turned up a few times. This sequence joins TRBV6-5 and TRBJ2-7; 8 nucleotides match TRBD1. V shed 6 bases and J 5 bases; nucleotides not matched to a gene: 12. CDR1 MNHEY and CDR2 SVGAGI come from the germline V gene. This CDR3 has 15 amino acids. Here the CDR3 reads CASRQTGQVIHEQYF. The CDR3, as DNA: TGTGCCAGCAGGCAAACGGGACAGGTGATCCACGAGCAGTACTTC.

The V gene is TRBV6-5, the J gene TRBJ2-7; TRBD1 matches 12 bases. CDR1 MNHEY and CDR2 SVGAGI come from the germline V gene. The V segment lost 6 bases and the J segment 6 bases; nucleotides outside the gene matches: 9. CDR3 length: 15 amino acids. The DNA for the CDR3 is TGTGCCAGCAGCTATCCCGGGACAGGGGGCGTCGAGCAGTACTTC. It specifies CASSYPGTGGVEQYF.

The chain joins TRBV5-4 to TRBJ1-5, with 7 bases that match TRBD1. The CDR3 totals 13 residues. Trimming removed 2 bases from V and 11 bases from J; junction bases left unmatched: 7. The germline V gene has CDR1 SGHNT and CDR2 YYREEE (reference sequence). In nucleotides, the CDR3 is TGTGCCAGCAGCTTAGAACCGGACAGGTCCCAGCATTTT. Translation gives CASSLEPDRSQHF. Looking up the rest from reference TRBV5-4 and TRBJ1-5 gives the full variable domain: ETGVTQSPTHLIKTRGQQVTLRCSSQSGHNTVSWYQQALGQGPQFIFQYYREEENGRGNFPPRFSGLQFPNYSSELNVNALELDDSALYLCASSLEPDRSQHFGDGTRLSIL.

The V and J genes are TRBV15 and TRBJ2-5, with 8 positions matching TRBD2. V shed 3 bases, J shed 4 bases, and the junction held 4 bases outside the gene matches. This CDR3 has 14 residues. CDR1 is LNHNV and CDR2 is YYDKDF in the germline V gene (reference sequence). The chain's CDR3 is CATSRPGGRETQYF. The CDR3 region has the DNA TGTGCCACCAGCAGGCCGGGGGGGAGAGAGACCCAGTACTTC. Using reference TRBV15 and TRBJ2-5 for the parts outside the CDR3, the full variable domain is DAMVIQNPRYQVTQFGKPVTLSCSQTLNHNVMYWYQQKSSQAPKLLFHYYDKDFNNEADTPDNFQSRRPNTSFCFLDIRSPGLGDTAMYLCATSRPGGRETQYFGPGTRLLVL.